The 8 T cell receptor beta chains reported below all come from one sample, sequenced in a study of blood T cell repertoires in COVID-19. Only in-frame clones appear in the TCRdb table, and some are missing; sequencing was by immunoSEQ multiplex PCR. The sample comprises about 23,000 clones, 80% to 90% of which are singletons, and 9% to 15% rests with the top ten. Sequencing input: peripheral blood. The source is an elderly woman with active or convalescent COVID-19.

The chain carries TRBV29-1 and TRBJ2-7; 7 bases line up with TRBD2. The V and J ends lost 0 bases and 4 bases, in that order; junction bases with no gene match: 12. Germline V lookup: CDR1 SQVTM, CDR2 ANQGSEA. The CDR3 contains 16 residues. CDR3 sequence: CSVEEGRGRTPYEQYF. CDR3 DNA: TGCAGCGTTGAAGAGGGGAGGGGCCGAACACCTTACGAGCAGTACTTC.

The chain combines TRBV28 with TRBJ1-2, with 9 bases matching TRBD1. CDR1 MDHEN and CDR2 SYDVKM come from the germline V gene. The V segment lost 5 bases and the J segment 4 bases; nucleotides outside the gene matches: 14. The CDR3 runs 17 residues. CDR3 in DNA: TGTGCCAGCAGTCGTTATCCTGGACAGGGGCCGGGCTATGGCTACACCTTC. Protein sequence: CASSRYPGQGPGYGYTF.

This chain joins TRBV5-6 and TRBJ2-1, with 10 bases lining up with TRBD1. Unmatched junction bases numbered 11, after V lost 7 bases and J lost 4 bases. Per the germline V gene, CDR1 is SGHDT and CDR2 is YYEEEE. The CDR3 consists of 16 residues. The CDR3 nucleotides read TGTGCCAGCGGCCTTAAGGGACAGGGGTTTTACAATGAGCAGTTCTTC. Translating gives CASGLKGQGFYNEQFF.

The genes are TRBV9 and TRBJ1-3; no firm D call. This CDR3 region has 17 residues. The V and J ends lost 2 bases and 0 bases respectively, with 15 bases between them. Germline CDR1 and CDR2: SGDLS and YYNGEE. CDR3 loop: CASSVDQTRHSGNTIYF. In DNA, the CDR3 is TGTGCCAGCAGCGTTGATCAGACCAGACACTCTGGAAACACCATATATTTT.

This rearrangement joins TRBV21-1 to TRBJ1-1. TRBV21-1 is labeled a pseudogene. The CDR3 is made up of 12 amino acids. As DNA, the CDR3 is TGTGCCAGCAGCAAAGGACTGGATGAAGCTTTCTTT. Its protein product is CASSKGLDEAFF.

This clone is medium-sized within its sample. This rearrangement joins TRBV7-3 to TRBJ1-1, with a weak D call TRBD1 (6 bases). Germline loops: CDR1 SGHTA, CDR2 FQGTGA. Trimming took off 2 bases at V and 0 bases at J, with 16 bases between the two ends. This CDR3 is 17 amino acids long. CDR3 in amino acids: CASSLFRAGVVNTEAFF. CDR3 nucleotide sequence: TGTGCCAGCAGCTTATTCCGGGCAGGGGTGGTGAACACTGAAGCTTTCTTT. Supplemented by reference TRBV7-3 and TRBJ1-1, the full variable domain reads GAGVSQTPSNKVTEKGKYVELRCDPISGHTALYWYRQSLGQGPEFLIYFQGTGAADDSGLPNDRFFAVRPEGSVSTLKIQRTERGDSAVYLCASSLFRAGVVNTEAFFGQGTRLTVV.

The CDR3 nucleotides are TGTGCCAGCAGTCGAACAGTAATCAGGGGGAGAGTTGAAGCTTTCTTT. Its protein product is CASSRTVIRGRVEAFF. The V gene is TRBV6-2 or TRBV6-3, the J gene TRBJ1-1, with 7 positions matching TRBD1. The germline gives CDR1 MNHEY, CDR2 SVGEGT. The V gene end was trimmed by 5 bases and the J gene end by 7 bases; junction bases not matched to a gene: 16. The CDR3 is 16 residues long.

The rearrangement links TRBV9 to TRBJ1-4; D is unresolved. V was clipped by 4 bases and J by 10 bases, with 11 bases between them. The CDR3 is 12 residues long. Germline CDR1 SGDLS, CDR2 YYNGEE. The CDR3 region has the DNA TGTGCCAGCAGCCTTACCCGGGGAAAACTGTTTTTT. Residues: CASSLTRGKLFF. The whole variable domain, filled in from reference TRBV9 and TRBJ1-4, reads DSGVTQTPKHLITATGQRVTLRCSPRSGDLSVYWYQQSLDQGLQFLIQYYNGEERAKGNILERFSAQQFPDLHSELNLSSLELGDSALYFCASSLTRGKLFFGSGTQLSVL.